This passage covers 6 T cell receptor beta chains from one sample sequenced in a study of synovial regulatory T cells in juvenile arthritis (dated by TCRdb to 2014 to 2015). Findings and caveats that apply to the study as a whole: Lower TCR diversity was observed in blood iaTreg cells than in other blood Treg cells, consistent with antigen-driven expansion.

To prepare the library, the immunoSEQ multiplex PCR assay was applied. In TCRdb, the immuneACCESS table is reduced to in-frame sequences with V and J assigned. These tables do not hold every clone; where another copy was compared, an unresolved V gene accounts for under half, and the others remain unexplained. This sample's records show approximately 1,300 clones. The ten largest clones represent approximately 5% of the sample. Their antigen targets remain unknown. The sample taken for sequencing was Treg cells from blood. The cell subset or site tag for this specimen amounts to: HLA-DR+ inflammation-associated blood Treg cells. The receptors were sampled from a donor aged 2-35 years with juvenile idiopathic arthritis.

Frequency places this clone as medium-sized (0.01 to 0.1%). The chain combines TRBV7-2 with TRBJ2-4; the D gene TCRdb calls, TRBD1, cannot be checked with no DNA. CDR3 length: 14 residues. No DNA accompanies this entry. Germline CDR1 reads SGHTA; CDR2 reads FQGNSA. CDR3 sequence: CASGTTVAKNIQYF.

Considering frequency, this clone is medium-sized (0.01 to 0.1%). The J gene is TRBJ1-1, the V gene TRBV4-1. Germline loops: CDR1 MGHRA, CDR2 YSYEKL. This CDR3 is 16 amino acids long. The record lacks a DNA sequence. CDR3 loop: CASSQGPEGGNTEAFF.

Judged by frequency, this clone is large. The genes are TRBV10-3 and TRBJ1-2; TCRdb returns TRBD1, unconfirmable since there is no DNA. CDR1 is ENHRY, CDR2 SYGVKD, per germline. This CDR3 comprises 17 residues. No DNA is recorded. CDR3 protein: CAIGGEQGAPLNYGYTF.

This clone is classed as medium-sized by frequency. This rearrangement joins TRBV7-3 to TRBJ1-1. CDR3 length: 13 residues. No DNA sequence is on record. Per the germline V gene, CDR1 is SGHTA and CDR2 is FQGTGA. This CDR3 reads CASSLTGITEAFF.

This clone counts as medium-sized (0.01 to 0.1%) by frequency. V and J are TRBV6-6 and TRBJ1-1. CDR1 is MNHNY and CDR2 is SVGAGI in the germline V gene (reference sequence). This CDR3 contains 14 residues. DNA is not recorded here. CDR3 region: CASSFRAEGTEAFF.

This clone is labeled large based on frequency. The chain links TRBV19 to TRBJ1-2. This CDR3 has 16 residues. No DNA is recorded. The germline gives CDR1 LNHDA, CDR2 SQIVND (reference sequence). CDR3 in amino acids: CASNPLSSELNYGYTF.